The 11 T cell receptor beta chains given below trace back to one sample, sequenced in a study of blood T cell repertoires in COVID-19. Assay: immunoSEQ multiplex PCR; the TCRdb copy retains only in-frame clones and omits some. The data show around 150,000 clones, with over 80% seen just once and 13% held by the top ten. Sequencing used PBMCs or T cells enriched from blood (not recorded which). These TCRs come from a woman aged 60-75 years who had recovered from COVID-19.

This chain links TRBV7-8 with TRBJ1-1, with D hard to call. Germline assignment: CDR1 SGHVS and CDR2 FQNEAQ. This CDR3 comprises 14 residues. Deletions cut 0 bases from V and 5 bases from J, with 10 bases between. As DNA, the CDR3 is TGTGCCAGCAGCTTAGCGGCGGGTGGGACTGAAGCTTTCTTT. This codes for CASSLAAGGTEAFF.

This clone appeared once. V usage is TRBV5-4 and J usage is TRBJ2-2; no definite D call. The CDR3 is 12 amino acids. The germline V gene encodes CDR1 SGHNT and CDR2 YYREEE (reference sequence). V was cut by 0 bases and J by 8 bases, with 5 bases left in between. This CDR3 reads CASSLELGELFF. The CDR3 DNA sequence: TGTGCCAGCAGCTTGGAACTGGGGGAGCTGTTTTTT.

The chain recombines TRBV12-3 or TRBV12-4 with TRBJ1-2; tentative D call: TRBD1 (6 bases). This CDR3 comprises 13 residues. V lost 7 bases, J lost 4 bases, and 13 bases lay in between. The CDR3 spells CASTRGGLYGYTF. The CDR3 nucleotides are TGTGCCAGCACCCGCGGGGGGCTCTATGGCTACACCTTC.

The chain couples TRBV27 to TRBJ1-4; possibly TRBD1 for D (6 bases). V was pared by 3 bases and J by 4 bases, with 15 bases between. Germline V gene sequence: CDR1 MNHEY, CDR2 SMNVEV (reference sequence). The CDR3 spans 16 residues. This CDR3 is CASSFRNYRDNEKLFF. CDR3 nucleotides: TGTGCCAGCAGTTTTCGGAACTACAGGGATAATGAAAAACTGTTTTTT.

V is TRBV5-1 and J is TRBJ1-2; D gene unclear. The CDR3 consists of 13 residues. Trimming shortened V by 0 bases and J by 6 bases, and 9 bases separated the two germline ends. The germline V gene has CDR1 SGHRS and CDR2 YFSETQ. Here the CDR3 reads CASSLGEQDGYTF. The CDR3 DNA follows: TGCGCCAGCAGCTTGGGCGAGCAGGATGGCTACACCTTC.

V and J are TRBV20-1 and TRBJ2-7; the D is unclear. From germline, CDR1 is DFQATT and CDR2 SNEGSKA (reference sequence). The CDR3 loop spans 14 amino acids. V dropped 3 bases and J dropped 2 bases, with 14 bases sitting between them. The CDR3 spells CSASDSQAPYEQYF. CDR3 nucleotide sequence: TGCAGTGCTAGTGACTCCCAAGCCCCCTACGAGCAGTACTTC.

The V and J genes are TRBV3-1 (or the pseudogene TRBV3-2) and TRBJ2-7, with 15 bases fitting TRBD2. Germline CDR1 and CDR2: LGHDT and YNNKEL (reference sequence). With 4 bases clipped from V and 6 bases from J, the junction kept 1 base outside the gene matches. The CDR3 is made up of 14 amino acids. CDR3 protein: CASSLGLAGGEQYF. The CDR3 nucleotides read TGTGCCAGCAGCCTGGGACTAGCGGGGGGCGAGCAGTACTTC.

This chain joins TRBV5-1 and TRBJ2-3; TRBD1 matches at 9 bases. The CDR3 is 18 residues long. Germline V CDR1 and CDR2: SGHRS, YFSETQ. V dropped 3 bases and J dropped 0; count of bases not matched to a gene: 11. CDR3 residues: CASSYGQGTYSSTDTQYF. The DNA of the CDR3 is TGCGCCAGCAGCTACGGACAGGGGACATACTCTAGCACAGATACGCAGTATTTT.

The CDR3 protein is CASSGKGTGNTEAFF. Here the CDR3 DNA reads TGTGCCAGCAGTGGTAAGGGGACAGGGAACACTGAAGCTTTCTTT. The chain is built from TRBV27 and TRBJ1-1; 8 bases line up with TRBD1. The CDR3 contains 15 residues. Germline trimming cut 5 bases from V and 1 base from J; bases unmatched to any gene: 6. Germline loops: CDR1 MNHEY, CDR2 SMNVEV (reference sequence).

The chain recombines TRBV5-6 with TRBJ1-2, with 12 bases identical to TRBD1. The CDR3 is 15 amino acids. V shed 3 bases, J shed 7 bases, and the junction held 7 bases outside the gene matches. Germline V gives CDR1 SGHDT, CDR2 YYEEEE. CDR3 in DNA: TGTGCCAGCAGCTACACCGGGACAGGGGGCTCTGGCTACACCTTC. It specifies CASSYTGTGGSGYTF.

This clone occurred a few times. The rearrangement uses TRBV10-2 and TRBJ2-2; TRBD2 matches 11 bases. This CDR3 has 15 amino acids. The V segment lost 8 bases and the J segment 1 base; nucleotides outside the gene matches: 3. The V gene's germline CDR1 is WSHSY and CDR2 SAAADI. CDR3 sequence: CASGGTSGNTGELFF. CDR3 DNA: TGCGCCAGCGGGGGGACTAGCGGGAACACCGGGGAGCTGTTTTTT.